Described below is a single T cell receptor beta chain sequence and its context. Its antigen is unknown. These data are taken from a study of CXCR3-negative and CXCR3-positive naive CD8 T cells. Across the study: The total count of TRB reads reached approximately 150 million, and each library contributed about 1.5 +/- 0.3 million.

The CDR3 loop spans 14 amino acids. The germline CDR1 and CDR2 sequences are SGHDT and YYEEEE. Study-level results: CXCR3-negative naive cells had less hydrophobic TRB CDR3s than did CXCR3-positive naive cells. Cryopreservation partially decreased CXCR3 expression, and most assays used fresh PBMCs.

The libraries of TRB cDNA were prepared using 5' RACE with UMI labels. Each CDR3 protein gets one entry in TCRdb, which reprocessed the 5' RACE reads and gives no DNA. The specimen's table records roughly 130,000 distinct CDR3 sequences. Sequenced sample: naive CXCR3+ CD8+ T cells from blood. Subset in this sample: CD45RO-CCR7+CD27+CD95- naive CD8+ T cells expressing CXCR3 (TNR3+). This sequence was found in a human donor in good health. Some clones in this sample may be carry-over from other donors' samples. V is TRBV5-6 and J is TRBJ1-2. CDR3 region: CASSTGGLAYGYTF.